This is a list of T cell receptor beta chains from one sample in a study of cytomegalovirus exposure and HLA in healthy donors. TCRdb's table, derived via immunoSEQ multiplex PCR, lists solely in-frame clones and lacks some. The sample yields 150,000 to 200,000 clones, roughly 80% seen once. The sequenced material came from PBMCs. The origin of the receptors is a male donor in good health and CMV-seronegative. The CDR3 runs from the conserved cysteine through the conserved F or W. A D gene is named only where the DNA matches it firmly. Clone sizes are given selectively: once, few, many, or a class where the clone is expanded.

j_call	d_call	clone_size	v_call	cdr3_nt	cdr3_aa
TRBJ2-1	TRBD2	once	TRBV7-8	TGTGCCAGCAGGCTTCTAGCGGGGGAATACAATGAGCAGTTCTTC	CASRLLAGEYNEQFF
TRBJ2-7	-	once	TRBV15	TGTGCCACCAGCCCATCGATAGGGGTCCCCTACGAGCAGTACTTC	CATSPSIGVPYEQYF
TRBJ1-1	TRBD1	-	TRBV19	TGTGCCAGTAGTAGGGACAGGCTGAACACTGAAGCTTTCTTT	CASSRDRLNTEAFF
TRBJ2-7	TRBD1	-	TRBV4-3	TGCGCCAGCAGCCAAGAATCTCGTGGGGACAGGGGCTACGAGCAGTACTTC	CASSQESRGDRGYEQYF
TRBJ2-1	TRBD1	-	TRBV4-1	TGCGCCAGCAGCCTGGACAGGGGGTTCAATGAGCAGTTCTTC	CASSLDRGFNEQFF
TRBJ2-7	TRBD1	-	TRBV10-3	TGTGCCAGTATCAACCCGGGACAGCCGAACTACGAGCAGTACTTC	CASINPGQPNYEQYF
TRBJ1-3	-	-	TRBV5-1	TGCGCCAGCAGCGGCGGACAACCGGCGGAAAACACCATATATTTT	CASSGGQPAENTIYF
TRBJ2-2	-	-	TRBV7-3	TGTGCCAGCAGCTCGTACAGGGACCGGGAGCTGTTTTTT	CASSSYRDRELFF
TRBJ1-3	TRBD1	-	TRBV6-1	TGTGCCAGCACCTCGACAGGGAGAAACACCATATATTTT	CASTSTGRNTIYF
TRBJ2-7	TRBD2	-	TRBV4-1	TGCGCCAGCAGCCCTTTTAGGGTAGCGGGGACCTACGAGCAGTACTTC	CASSPFRVAGTYEQYF
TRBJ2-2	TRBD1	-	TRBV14	TGTGCCAGCAGTGGACAGGGCTACACCGGGGAGCTGTTTTTT	CASSGQGYTGELFF
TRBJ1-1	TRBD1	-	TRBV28	TGTGCCAGCAGTCCCACAGGGGGTAGGAACACTGAAGCTTTCTTT	CASSPTGGRNTEAFF
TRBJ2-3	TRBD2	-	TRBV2	TGTGCCAGCAGTGACCTAGCGGGGGGGCCAGATACGCAGTATTTT	CASSDLAGGPDTQYF
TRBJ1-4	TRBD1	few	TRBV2	TGTGCCAGCACCCCCCGGGACAGGGTTGAAAAACTGTTTTTT	CASTPRDRVEKLFF
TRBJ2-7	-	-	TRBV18	TGTGCCAGCTCACCACCGGGCACGGTGAGCTCCTACGAGCAGTACTTC	CASSPPGTVSSYEQYF
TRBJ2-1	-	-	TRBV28	TGTGCCAGCACCGACCTCGGGGCAGGGGAAGGCAATGAGCAGTTCTTC	CASTDLGAGEGNEQFF
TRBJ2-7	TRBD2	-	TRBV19	TGTGCCAGTAGTAGGATCCTAGCGGGGGGCGACGAGCAGTACTTC	CASSRILAGGDEQYF
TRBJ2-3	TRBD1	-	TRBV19	TGTGCCAGTAGTCGCCAGAGACAGGGCCCAGATACGCAGTATTTT	CASSRQRQGPDTQYF
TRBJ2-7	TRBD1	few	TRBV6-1	TGTGCCAGCTGGGAGACAGGGCGGTCCTACGAGCAGTACTTC	CASWETGRSYEQYF
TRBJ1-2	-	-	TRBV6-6	TGTGCCAGCAGTTACTCGAACAGTAACTATGGCTACACCTTC	CASSYSNSNYGYTF
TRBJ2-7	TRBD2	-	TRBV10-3	TGTGCCATCAGTGACACTAGCGGGAGAAGGGGCGAGCAGTACTTC	CAISDTSGRRGEQYF
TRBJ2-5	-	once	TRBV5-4	TGTGCCAGCAGCGCCGGGTTAAGAGGGGAGACCCAGTACTTC	CASSAGLRGETQYF
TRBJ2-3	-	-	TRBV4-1	TGCGCCAGCAGCCAAGATCGGCAGGTCGGACACACAGATACGCAGTATTTT	CASSQDRQVGHTDTQYF
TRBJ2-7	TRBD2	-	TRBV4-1	TGCGCCAGCAGCCAAGATATTAGCGGGAGTCGGTACGAGCAGTACTTC	CASSQDISGSRYEQYF
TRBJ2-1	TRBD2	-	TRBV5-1	TGCGCCAGTGGACTAGCGGGATTTGAGCAGTTCTTC	CASGLAGFEQFF
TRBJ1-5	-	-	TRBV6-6	TGTGCCAGCAGGGATTTCCGGGACTCCAATCAGCCCCAGCATTTT	CASRDFRDSNQPQHF
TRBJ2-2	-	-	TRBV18	TGTGCCAGCTCACGAAATGGCCCCACCGGGGAGCTGTTTTTT	CASSRNGPTGELFF
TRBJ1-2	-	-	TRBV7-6	TGTGCCAGCAGCCCCGGCAGGGTTGTTGGCTACACCTTC	CASSPGRVVGYTF
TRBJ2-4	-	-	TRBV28	TGTGCCACCATACTGAACTTAGCCAAAAACATTCAGTACTTC	CATILNLAKNIQYF
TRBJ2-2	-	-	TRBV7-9	TGTGCCAGCAGCTTCCAGGCGGGCGCCGGGGAGCTGTTTTTT	CASSFQAGAGELFF
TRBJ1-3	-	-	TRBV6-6	TGTGCCAGCAGACCCCGCGGGGAGGCGAACACCATATATTTT	CASRPRGEANTIYF
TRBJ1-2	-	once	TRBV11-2	TGTGCCAGCAGCTTAGGGGACACTAACTATGGCTACACCTTC	CASSLGDTNYGYTF
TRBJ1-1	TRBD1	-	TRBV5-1	TGCGCCAGCAGCTTGGGGACAGGGGTCATGAACACTGAAGCTTTCTTT	CASSLGTGVMNTEAFF
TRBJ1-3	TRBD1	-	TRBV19	TGTGCCAGTAGTCCTTGGCGACAGGGGGCAAACACCATATATTTT	CASSPWRQGANTIYF
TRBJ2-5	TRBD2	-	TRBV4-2	TGTGCCAGCAGCCACAGAGAGACTAGCAAGACCCAGTACTTC	CASSHRETSKTQYF
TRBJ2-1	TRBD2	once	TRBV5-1	TGCGCCAGCAGCCCAACCGGGACTACCTACAATGAGCAGTTCTTC	CASSPTGTTYNEQFF
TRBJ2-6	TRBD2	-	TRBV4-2	TGTGCCAGCAGCCAGCTCAAGGGAGGGAGTGGGGCCAACGTCCTGACTTTC	CASSQLKGGSGANVLTF
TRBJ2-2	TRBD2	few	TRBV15	TGTGCCACCAGCAGAGATTCGGCGGGAGGGCAGGTCGGGGAGCTGTTTTTT	CATSRDSAGGQVGELFF
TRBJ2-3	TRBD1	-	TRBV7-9	TGTGCCAGCGGACAGGGGGCGCCGGATACGCAGTATTTT	CASGQGAPDTQYF
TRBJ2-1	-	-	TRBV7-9	TGTGCCAGCAGCTTCCCAGCGGCCCACAATGAGCAGTTCTTC	CASSFPAAHNEQFF
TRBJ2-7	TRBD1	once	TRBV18	TGTGCCAGCTCACGGTCAGGGGGCTACGAGCAGTACTTC	CASSRSGGYEQYF
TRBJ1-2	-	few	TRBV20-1	TGCAGTGCGGGGAGAGGGAATGGCTACACCTTC	CSAGRGNGYTF
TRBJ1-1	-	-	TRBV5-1	TGCGCCAGCAGCTTGGATATGTTCAGAGTGCGGGCAACTGAAGCTTTCTTT	CASSLDMFRVRATEAFF
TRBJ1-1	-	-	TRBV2	TGTGCCAGCAGTCCTACAGGGTTACGCACTGAAGCTTTCTTT	CASSPTGLRTEAFF
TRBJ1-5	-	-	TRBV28	TGTGCTTCCAGCCCCTACAGTCAGCCCCAGCATTTT	CASSPYSQPQHF
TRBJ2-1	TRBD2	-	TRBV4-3	TGCGCCAGCAGCCAAGATAGTGTAGGGACTAGCGGGAGGAATGAGCAGTTCTTC	CASSQDSVGTSGRNEQFF
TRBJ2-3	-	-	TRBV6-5	TGTGCCAGCAACCAACAGGGTTACACAGATGCGCAGTATTTT	CASNQQGYTDAQYF
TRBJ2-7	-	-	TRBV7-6	TGTGCCAGCAGCTTAGTCGCAGGGGTTAAAGAGCAGTACTTC	CASSLVAGVKEQYF
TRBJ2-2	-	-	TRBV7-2	TGTGCCAGCAGCCCCAGCACCGGGGAGCTGTTTTTT	CASSPSTGELFF